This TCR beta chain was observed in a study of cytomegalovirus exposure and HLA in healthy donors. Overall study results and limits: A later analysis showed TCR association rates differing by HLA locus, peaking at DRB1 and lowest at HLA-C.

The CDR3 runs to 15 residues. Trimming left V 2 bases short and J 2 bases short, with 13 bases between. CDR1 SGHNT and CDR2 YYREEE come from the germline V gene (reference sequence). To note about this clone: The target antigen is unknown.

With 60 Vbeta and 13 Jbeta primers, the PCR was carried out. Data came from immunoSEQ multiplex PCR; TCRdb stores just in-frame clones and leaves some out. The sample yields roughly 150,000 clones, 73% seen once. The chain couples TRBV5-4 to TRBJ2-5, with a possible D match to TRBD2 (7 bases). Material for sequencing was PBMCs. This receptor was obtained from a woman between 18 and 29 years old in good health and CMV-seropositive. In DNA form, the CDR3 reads TGTGCCAGCAGCTTTTCCGGGGGGCGTCAAGAGACCCAGTACTTC. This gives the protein CASSFSGGRQETQYF.